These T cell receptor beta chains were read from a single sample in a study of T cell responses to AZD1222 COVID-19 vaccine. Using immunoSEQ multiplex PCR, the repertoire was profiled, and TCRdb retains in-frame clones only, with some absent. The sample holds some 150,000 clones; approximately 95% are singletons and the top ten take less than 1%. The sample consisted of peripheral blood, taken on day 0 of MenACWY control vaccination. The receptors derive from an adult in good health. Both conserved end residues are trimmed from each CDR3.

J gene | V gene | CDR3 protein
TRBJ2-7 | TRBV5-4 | ASSLRLAGGGGEQY
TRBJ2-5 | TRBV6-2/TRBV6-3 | ASSGAQETQY
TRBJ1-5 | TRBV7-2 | ASSLGGQYSNQPQH
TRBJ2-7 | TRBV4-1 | ASSQDRFPGAYEQY
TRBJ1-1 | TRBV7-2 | ASSLLQMNTEAF
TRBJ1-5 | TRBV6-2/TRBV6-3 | ASSYGPSRSDQPQH
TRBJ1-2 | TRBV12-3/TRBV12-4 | ASSLRMSYGYT
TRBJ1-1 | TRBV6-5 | ASAEARRYTEAF
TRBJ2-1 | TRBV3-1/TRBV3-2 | ASSQGAGPGRGEQF
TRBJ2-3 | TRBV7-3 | ASSLSGTDTQY
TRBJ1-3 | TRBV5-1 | ASSTLSWPFTIY
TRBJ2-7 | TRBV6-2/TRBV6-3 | ASSYQGYEQY
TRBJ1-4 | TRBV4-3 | ASSQGHRQGNEKLF
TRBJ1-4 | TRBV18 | ASSPRQGEKLF
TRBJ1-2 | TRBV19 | ASRTGTGRIDGYT
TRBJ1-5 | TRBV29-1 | SVLTTGGGQPQH
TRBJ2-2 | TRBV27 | ASTQTSFTGELF
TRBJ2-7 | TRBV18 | ASRRPGGIEQY
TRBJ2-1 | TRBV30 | AWSAPNMRQVAWDNEQF
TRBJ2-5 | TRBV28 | ASSGGETQY
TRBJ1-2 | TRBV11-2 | ASSPTGVNGYT
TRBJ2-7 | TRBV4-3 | ASSQEWGSYEQY
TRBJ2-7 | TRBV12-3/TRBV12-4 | ASSPGQKQY
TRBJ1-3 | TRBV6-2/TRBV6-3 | ASSPRSYSGNTIY
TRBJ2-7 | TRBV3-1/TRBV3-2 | ASSRLRGEGILYEQY